A single sample gave rise to the 7 T cell receptor beta chains below, sequenced in a study of blood T cell repertoires in COVID-19. This table comes from immunoSEQ multiplex PCR, and its TCRdb copy is limited to in-frame clones, with some not included. This table holds some 120,000 clones, approximately 90% found once. Sequencing was performed on peripheral blood. All receptors derive from a woman of 80 years or more with acute or convalescent COVID-19.

This rearrangement joins TRBV7-3 to TRBJ2-3; 7 bases line up with TRBD1. The CDR3 extends over 16 amino acids. Germline CDR1 SGHTA, CDR2 FQGTGA. The ends lost 2 bases at V and 2 bases at J; junction bases unmatched: 7. DNA of the CDR3: TGTGCCAGCAGCTTAGGACGGGACAGCATCACAGATACGCAGTATTTT. Protein: CASSLGRDSITDTQYF.

The chain carries TRBV4-1 and TRBJ2-7, with 8 bases lining up with TRBD2. The CDR3 totals 16 residues. Germline values: CDR1 MGHRA, CDR2 YSYEKL. V shed 1 base and J 3 bases; nucleotides not matched to a gene: 8. CDR3 sequence reads: CASSQASGGLLYEQYF. In DNA form, the CDR3 reads TGCGCCAGCAGCCAAGCCAGCGGGGGCCTACTCTACGAGCAGTACTTC.

This chain uses TRBV4-3 with TRBJ1-1; 8 bases line up with TRBD1. Germline CDR1 LGHNA, CDR2 YSLEER. The junction had 4 bases not matched to a gene; V was cut back by 0 bases and J by 4 bases. The CDR3 spans 15 residues. The DNA of the CDR3 is TGCGCCAGCAGCCAAGATAATGACAGGGGCACTGAAGCTTTCTTT. Protein product: CASSQDNDRGTEAFF.

V gene TRBV5-4 combines with J gene TRBJ2-7; 10 bases match TRBD2. The germline gives CDR1 SGHNT, CDR2 YYREEE (reference sequence). The V segment lost 1 base and the J segment 7 bases; nucleotides outside the gene matches: 2. This CDR3 comprises 13 residues. The DNA for the CDR3 is TGTGCCAGCAGCTTGCCTAGCGGGAGAGAGCAGTACTTC. This codes for CASSLPSGREQYF.

The genes are TRBV21-1 and TRBJ2-7; TRBD2 is the table's D call and was not checked against the DNA. TRBV21-1 counts as a pseudogene. This CDR3 comprises 15 residues. In DNA form, the CDR3 reads TGTGCCAGCTGCCAGGGGAGGGTTGAACCCTACGAGCAGTACTTC. Its translation: CASCQGRVEPYEQYF.

A note on this clone: Other DNA sequences in the sample encode the same CDR3. The rearrangement links TRBV18 to TRBJ1-1; maybe TRBD1 (5 bases). V was cut by 3 bases and J by 2 bases, with 7 bases left in between. The CDR3 consists of 13 residues. CDR1 is KGHSH, CDR2 LQKENI, per germline. The CDR3 protein is CASSPQGNTEAFF. In DNA, the CDR3 is TGTGCCAGCTCACCCCAGGGAAACACTGAAGCTTTCTTT.

The CDR3 DNA follows: TGTGCCAGCAAATATATGGGCAGAATAACTGAAGCTTTCTTT. It encodes CASKYMGRITEAFF. The chain combines TRBV28 with TRBJ1-1; D ambiguous. The V end was cut by 7 bases, the J end by 5 bases, with 17 bases between. Germline CDR1 reads MDHEN; CDR2 reads SYDVKM. The CDR3 totals 14 residues.